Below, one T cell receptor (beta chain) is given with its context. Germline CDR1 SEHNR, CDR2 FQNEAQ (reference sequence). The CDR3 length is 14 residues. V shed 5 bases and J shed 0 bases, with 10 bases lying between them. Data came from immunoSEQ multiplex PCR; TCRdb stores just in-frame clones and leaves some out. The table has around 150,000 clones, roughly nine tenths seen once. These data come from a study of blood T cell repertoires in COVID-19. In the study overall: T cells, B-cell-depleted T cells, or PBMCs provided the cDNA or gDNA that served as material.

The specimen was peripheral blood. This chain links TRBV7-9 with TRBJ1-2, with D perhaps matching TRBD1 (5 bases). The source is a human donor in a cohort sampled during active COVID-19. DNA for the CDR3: TGTGCCAGCAGCCCTGGGGGGGCTAACTATGGCTACACCTTC. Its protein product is CASSPGGANYGYTF.